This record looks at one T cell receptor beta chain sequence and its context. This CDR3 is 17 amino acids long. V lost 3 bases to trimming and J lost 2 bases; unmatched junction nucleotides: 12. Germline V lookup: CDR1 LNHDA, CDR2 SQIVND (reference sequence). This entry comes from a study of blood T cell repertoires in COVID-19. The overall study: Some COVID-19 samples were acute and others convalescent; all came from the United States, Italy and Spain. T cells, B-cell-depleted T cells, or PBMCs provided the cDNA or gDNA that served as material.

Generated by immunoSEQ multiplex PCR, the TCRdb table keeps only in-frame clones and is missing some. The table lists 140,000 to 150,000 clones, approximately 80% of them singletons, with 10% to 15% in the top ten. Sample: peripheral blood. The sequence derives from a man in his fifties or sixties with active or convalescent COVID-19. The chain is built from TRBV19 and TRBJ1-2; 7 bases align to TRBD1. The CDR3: CASSIMRRTGGNYGYTF. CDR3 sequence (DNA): TGTGCCAGTAGTATCATGAGGAGGACAGGTGGAAACTATGGCTACACCTTC. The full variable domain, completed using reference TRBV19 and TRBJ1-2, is DGGITQSPKYLFRKEGQNVTLSCEQNLNHDAMYWYRQDPGQGLRLIYYSQIVNDFQKGDIAEGYSVSREKKESFPLTVTSAQKNPTAFYLCASSIMRRTGGNYGYTFGSGTRLTVV.